These 7 T cell receptor beta chains were all obtained from the same sample, sequenced in a study of shared clonotypes between healthy human individuals. Assay: immunoSEQ multiplex PCR; the TCRdb copy retains only in-frame clones and omits some. The sample lists hundreds of thousands of clones; 80% to 95% were seen once. In the naive CD8 group, cells lacked CD45RO and were positively selected for CCR7, so terminally differentiated effector memory CD45RA+ cells were left out. The sequenced sample was naive CD8+ T cells sorted from blood. The source of these receptors is a man in his thirties or forties in good health.

V is TRBV15 and J is TRBJ1-1, with D tentatively TRBD1 (5 bases). The CDR3 covers 15 residues. The V gene's germline CDR1 is LNHNV and CDR2 YYDKDF (reference sequence). V was trimmed by 8 bases and J by 1 base, leaving 17 bases between them. The DNA of the CDR3 is TGTGCCACCGGGACGGGGCCGACAAGGAACACTGAAGCTTTCTTT. Protein: CATGTGPTRNTEAFF.

The chain employs TRBV19 and TRBJ2-1; 7 bases agree with TRBD2. This CDR3 region has 15 residues. Per germline, CDR1 LNHDA and CDR2 SQIVND (reference sequence). With V trimmed by 1 base and J by 7 bases, 7 bases remained unmatched. The CDR3 spells CASSIGLTSTNEQFF. The DNA of the CDR3 is TGTGCCAGTAGTATAGGTCTGACTAGCACGAATGAGCAGTTCTTC.

The V call is TRBV10-3, the J call TRBJ2-7; D is perhaps TRBD1 (5 bases). The CDR3 has 13 residues. The V and J ends lost 5 bases and 6 bases respectively, with 14 bases between them. Per the germline V gene, CDR1 is ENHRY and CDR2 is SYGVKD. The CDR3 DNA is TGTGCCATCAGTACGGACACGGTTAGCGAGCAGTACTTC. Translated, it gives CAISTDTVSEQYF.

The chain joins TRBV7-9 to TRBJ1-1; D possibly corresponds to TRBD1 (5 bases). Per germline, CDR1 SEHNR and CDR2 FQNEAQ (reference sequence). This CDR3 spans 14 amino acids. Trimming removed 5 bases at V and 5 bases at J, with 15 bases between. In DNA form, the CDR3 reads TGTGCCAGCAGCCCGGGGACGGTGTGGACTGAAGCTTTCTTT. The encoded protein is CASSPGTVWTEAFF.

The chain recombines TRBV5-8 with TRBJ1-2; a possible D gene is TRBD1 (5 bases). The CDR3 is 13 residues long. Germline V gives CDR1 SGHTS, CDR2 YDEGEE. The V end was cut by 4 bases, the J end by 6 bases, with 13 bases between. The CDR3 region is CASSRALTDGYTF. The CDR3 region has the DNA TGTGCCAGCAGCAGGGCCCTGACAGATGGCTACACCTTC.

The chain couples TRBV4-3 to TRBJ2-1; 8 nucleotides match TRBD2. The CDR3 runs 16 residues. CDR1 and CDR2 (germline): LGHNA, YSLEER. V dropped 0 bases and J dropped 4; count of bases not matched to a gene: 5. CDR3 DNA: TGCGCCAGCAGCCAAGACAGCGCGGGAGGTTACAATGAGCAGTTCTTC. As protein: CASSQDSAGGYNEQFF.

Only one count was recorded for this clone. V usage is TRBV14 and J usage is TRBJ2-1, with 9 nucleotides matching TRBD2. Germline CDR1 reads SGHDN; CDR2 reads FVKESK. V was pared by 5 bases and J by 5 bases, with 13 bases of the junction left unmatched. The CDR3 contains 17 residues. The CDR3 bases are TGTGCCAGCAGCGAGGGAGCTAGCGGGATGGGAAACAATGAGCAGTTCTTC. It specifies CASSEGASGMGNNEQFF.